The clone carrying this T cell receptor beta chain appeared a few times. Its antigen is not known. A modified ARM-PCR protocol with three rounds of nested PCR amplified TCRbeta. From the multiplex PCR reads, TCRdb called clonotypes with MiXCR, one entry per CDR3 protein. Counted here are about 50,000 distinct CDR3 sequences, roughly 69% occurring once; the ten biggest clones make up roughly 25%. CDR3 size: 21 residues. These data originate in a study of tumor and adjacent non-tumor tissue in lung cancer. Study overall: There were 11 to 13 adenocarcinoma, a couple of squamous cell carcinoma and 1 small cell lung cancer cases. The patients, around 11 men and about 5 women, were about 30 to 85 with stage I to III disease. Whole-study findings and limits: Top 100 clones took a larger repertoire share in normal lung.

The template was RNA from unsorted bulk tissue. The normal lung tissue was taken more than 3 cm from the tumor edge. Donors were chemotherapy-naive, newly diagnosed lung cancer surgical patients in China, August–late 2014. The sequence derives from an older woman with non-small cell lung cancer. The V gene is TRBV21-1, the J gene TRBJ2-1; TRBD1, the table's D call, was not compared with the DNA. TRBV21-1 is marked as a pseudogene. What was sequenced was distant non-tumor lung tissue. DNA for the CDR3: TGTGCCAGCAGCAAAGCGAGCAGTGGAATTTTCCCAGGGGACTCCTACAATGAGCAGTTCTTC. This gives the protein CASSKASSGIFPGDSYNEQFF.